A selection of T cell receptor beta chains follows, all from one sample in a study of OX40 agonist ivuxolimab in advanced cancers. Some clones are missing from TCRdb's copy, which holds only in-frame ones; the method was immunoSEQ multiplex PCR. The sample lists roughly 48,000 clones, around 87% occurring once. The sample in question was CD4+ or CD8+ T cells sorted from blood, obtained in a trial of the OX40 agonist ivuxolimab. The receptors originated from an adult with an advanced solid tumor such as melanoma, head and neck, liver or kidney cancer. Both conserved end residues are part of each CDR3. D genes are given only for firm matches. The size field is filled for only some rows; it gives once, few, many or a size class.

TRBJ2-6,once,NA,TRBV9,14,CASSVGAGANVLTF,TGTGCCAGCAGCGTAGGGGCTGGGGCCAACGTCCTGACTTTC
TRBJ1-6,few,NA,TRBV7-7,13,CASRQGYNSPLHF,TGTGCCAGCAGACAGGGTTATAATTCACCCCTCCACTTT
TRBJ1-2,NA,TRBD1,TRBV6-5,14,CASGPDRVNAGYTF,TGTGCCAGCGGACCGGACAGGGTAAATGCTGGCTACACCTTC
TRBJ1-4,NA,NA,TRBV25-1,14,CASSESSPGEKLFF,TGTGCCAGCAGTGAATCGTCCCCGGGTGAAAAACTGTTTTTT
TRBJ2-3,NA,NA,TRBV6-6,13,CANVTGRTDTQYF,TGTGCCAACGTAACAGGGAGGACAGATACGCAGTATTTT
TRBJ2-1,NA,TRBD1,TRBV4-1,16,CASSQVEGGAYNEQFF,TGCGCCAGCAGCCAAGTTGAAGGGGGCGCCTACAATGAGCAGTTCTTC
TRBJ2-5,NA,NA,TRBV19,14,CASSIDGGRKTQYF,TGTGCCAGTAGTATAGATGGAGGGCGGAAGACCCAGTACTTC
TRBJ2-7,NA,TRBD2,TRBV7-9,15,CASSAGLAGTYEQYF,TGTGCCAGCAGCGCGGGACTAGCGGGAACCTACGAGCAGTACTTC
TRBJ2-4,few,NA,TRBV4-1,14,CASSRVGALDIQYF,TGCGCCAGCAGCCGCGTTGGGGCGCTGGACATTCAGTACTTC
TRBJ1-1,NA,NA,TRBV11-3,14,CASSPDIMNTEAFF,TGTGCCAGCAGTCCGGACATCATGAACACTGAAGCTTTCTTT
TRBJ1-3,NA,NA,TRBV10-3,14,CAISEGGSGNTIYF,TGTGCCATCAGTGAGGGGGGCTCTGGAAACACCATATATTTT
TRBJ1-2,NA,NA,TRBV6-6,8,CASSPYTF,TGTGCCAGCAGCCCCTACACCTTC
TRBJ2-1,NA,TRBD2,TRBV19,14,CASSGTSGRQEQFF,TGTGCCAGTAGCGGGACTAGCGGGAGACAGGAGCAGTTCTTC
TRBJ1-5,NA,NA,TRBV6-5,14,CASSYSQGSQPQHF,TGTGCCAGCAGTTACAGTCAGGGCTCTCAGCCCCAGCATTTT
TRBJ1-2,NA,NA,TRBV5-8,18,CASSLPPFLRGPNYGYTF,TGTGCCAGCAGCTTGCCCCCGTTTCTCAGGGGCCCTAACTATGGCTACACCTTC